This T cell receptor beta chain was recovered during a study of shared clonotypes between healthy human individuals. This CDR3 region has 13 residues. Germline CDR1 reads MNHEY; CDR2 reads SMNVEV (reference sequence). V dropped 3 bases and J dropped 6 bases, with 11 bases sitting between them. Points from the study as a whole: Naive CD4 clonotypes were shared across several donors at roughly 5.5%. Even with large depth, rarefaction showed that sorted-subset sequencing was incomplete. Exclusively blood specimens were collected; tissue repertoires likely differ.

Only a few counts were recorded for this clone. Its antigen is not known. The naive CD8 fraction comprised CD45RO-negative cells positively selected for CCR7 and excluded terminally differentiated effector memory CD45RA+ cells. The study drew all its donors from Caucasian adults living in Nashville, Tennessee. Libraries were prepared by immunoSEQ multiplex PCR; TCRdb keeps only in-frame clonotypes and omits some of them. The sample carries over 2 million clones, about 95% recorded once. Sequencing input: naive CD8+ T cells sorted from blood. This TCR was sampled from a young man in good health. The chain couples TRBV27 to TRBJ1-2; D gene unclear. The CDR3 sequence: CASSFSNWDGYTF. The CDR3 DNA reads as TGTGCCAGCAGTTTTAGTAACTGGGATGGCTACACCTTC.